These 27 T cell receptor beta chains were all obtained from the same sample, sequenced in a study of OX40 agonist ivuxolimab in advanced cancers. Profiling relied on immunoSEQ multiplex PCR, and the TCRdb table lists in-frame clones only, not all of them. The table records around 99,000 clones, 91% of them present only once. This sample comprised CD4+ or CD8+ T cells sorted from blood, obtained in a trial of the OX40 agonist ivuxolimab. Receptors were obtained from an adult with an advanced solid tumor such as melanoma, head and neck, liver or kidney cancer.

V and J are TRBV27 and TRBJ1-5, with D possibly TRBD1 on 5 matching bases. Trimming left V 6 bases short and J 4 bases short, with 13 bases between. Per germline, CDR1 MNHEY and CDR2 SMNVEV (reference sequence). This CDR3 region has 14 residues. CDR3 region: CASRGPGWNQPQHF. The CDR3 DNA reads as TGTGCCAGCAGGGGGCCCGGCTGGAATCAGCCCCAGCATTTT.

This clone was recorded once. This sequence joins TRBV5-3 and TRBJ1-5; 9 positions match TRBD1. TRBV5-3 is known as an ORF, though its function is uncertain. The CDR3 extends over 16 amino acids. V lost 4 bases, J lost 2 bases, and 7 bases stayed unmatched. The CDR3 DNA follows: TGTGCCAGAAGCCCAACGGGACAGGGCGGCAATCAGCCCCAGCATTTT. It codes for CARSPTGQGGNQPQHF.

The rearrangement joins TRBV28 to TRBJ1-6; tentatively, D is TRBD1 (6 bases). Germline V lookup: CDR1 MDHEN, CDR2 SYDVKM. V gave up 7 bases and J gave up 9 bases, with 16 bases separating them. This CDR3 region has 14 residues. The CDR3 reads CASNLFGGGSPLHF. The CDR3 nucleotides read TGTGCCAGCAACCTCTTCGGAGGGGGTTCACCCCTCCACTTT.

This rearrangement joins TRBV6-6 to TRBJ1-5; the match to TRBD1 covers 9 bases. After removal of 7 bases from V and 7 bases from J, the junction contained 14 bases not matched to a gene. There are 16 residues in the CDR3. Germline loops: CDR1 MNHNY, CDR2 SVGAGI (reference sequence). CDR3 in amino acids: CASTFDWDRVKQPQHF. In DNA form, the CDR3 reads TGTGCCAGCACTTTTGACTGGGACAGGGTAAAACAGCCCCAGCATTTT.

J is TRBJ2-4 and V is TRBV19, with 9 nucleotides matching TRBD1. The V segment lost 7 bases and the J segment 8 bases; nucleotides outside the gene matches: 9. The CDR3 consists of 14 residues. Germline V CDR1 and CDR2: LNHDA, SQIVND (reference sequence). As DNA, the CDR3 is TGTGCCAGTACCCTACAGGGGGCCGTGGACATTCAGTACTTC. Its translation: CASTLQGAVDIQYF.

Written as DNA, the CDR3 is TGTGCCAGCACCCTAGCGTTCGAGCAGTACTTC. This sequence encodes CASTLAFEQYF. The chain recombines TRBV6-1 with TRBJ2-7, with D maybe TRBD2 (6 bases). The V and J ends lost 7 bases and 6 bases respectively, with 10 bases between them. The germline gives CDR1 MNHNS, CDR2 SASEGT. The CDR3 sequence is 11 residues long.

The J gene is TRBJ2-7, the V gene TRBV29-1, with 10 bases identical to TRBD1. The CDR3 length is 12 residues. CDR1 and CDR2 (germline): SQVTM, ANQGSEA. V lost 7 bases to trimming and J lost 7 bases; unmatched junction nucleotides: 7. The CDR3 is CSADRGLGEQYF. As DNA, the CDR3 is TGCAGCGCAGACAGGGGGCTGGGAGAGCAGTACTTC.

The chain uses TRBV19 and TRBJ2-3; D perhaps matches TRBD2 (6 bases). V gave up 5 bases and J gave up 5 bases, with 14 bases separating them. CDR3 length: 14 amino acids. Germline CDR1 LNHDA, CDR2 SQIVND (reference sequence). CDR3: CASSPLGRGDTQYF. The DNA for the CDR3 is TGTGCCAGTAGTCCTTTAGGGCGGGGAGATACGCAGTATTTT.

J is TRBJ1-2 and V is TRBV7-9; no clear D. Trimming removed 3 bases from V and 4 bases from J, with 9 bases in between. The germline CDR1 and CDR2 sequences are SEHNR and FQNEAQ (reference sequence). The CDR3 loop spans 13 amino acids. The CDR3 bases are TGTGCCAGCAGCTTGGATTCAGGCTATGGCTACACCTTC. This translates into CASSLDSGYGYTF.

The gene calls are TRBV7-9 and TRBJ2-1, with D hard to call. V lost 3 bases and J 4 bases, leaving 10 bases between the germline ends. CDR3 length: 14 amino acids. The germline V gene encodes CDR1 SEHNR and CDR2 FQNEAQ (reference sequence). CDR3: CASSFPGSYNEQFF. The CDR3 bases are TGTGCCAGCAGCTTCCCTGGCTCGTACAATGAGCAGTTCTTC.

The rearrangement uses TRBV28 and TRBJ1-2; the match to TRBD1 covers 10 bases. Germline assignment: CDR1 MDHEN and CDR2 SYDVKM. This CDR3 contains 15 residues. Losses at the gene ends were 2 bases for V and 4 bases for J; bases not matched to a gene: 4. The CDR3 region has the DNA TGTGCCAGCAGTTTACTAGGACAGGGGGTCTATGGCTACACCTTC. Translating gives CASSLLGQGVYGYTF.

The V gene is TRBV11-1, the J gene TRBJ2-1; 11 bases align to TRBD1. This CDR3 contains 15 residues. The germline gives CDR1 SGHAT, CDR2 FQDESV (reference sequence). V was pared by 5 bases and J by 4 bases, with 4 bases of the junction left unmatched. Written as DNA, the CDR3 is TGTGCCAGCAGCGAGGGACAGGGGGAATACAATGAGCAGTTCTTC. It codes for CASSEGQGEYNEQFF.

V gene TRBV7-9 combines with J gene TRBJ1-2; TRBD1 aligns across 7 bases. This CDR3 is 15 amino acids long. V lost 4 bases to trimming and J lost 1 base; unmatched junction nucleotides: 6. The V gene's germline CDR1 is SEHNR and CDR2 FQNEAQ (reference sequence). CDR3: CASSSPTGNNYGYTF. In DNA, the CDR3 is TGTGCCAGCAGCTCACCGACAGGGAATAACTATGGCTACACCTTC.

This clone was recorded only once. The chain employs TRBV19 and TRBJ1-6; tentatively, D is TRBD1 (5 bases). This CDR3 is built from 14 residues. Germline assignment: CDR1 LNHDA and CDR2 SQIVND (reference sequence). V dropped 7 bases and J dropped 8 bases, with 15 bases sitting between them. The CDR3 DNA reads as TGTGCCAGTACCCCGGGGGGGGTTTATTCACCCCTCCACTTT. Amino acids: CASTPGGVYSPLHF.

This chain connects TRBV9 to TRBJ2-1; D remains unclear. The CDR3 contains 13 residues. Trimming pared 2 bases from V and 5 bases from J, leaving 8 bases between. Germline V gene lookup returns CDR1 SGDLS and CDR2 YYNGEE. DNA for the CDR3: TGTGCCAGCAGCGTTGTGCCCGACAATGAGCAGTTCTTC. This translates into CASSVVPDNEQFF.

On this clone: Within the sample, other DNA sequences also encode this same CDR3. The CDR3 nucleotides are TGTGCCAGTAGTGTCGACCGATTTGAAAAACTGTTTTTT. Protein product: CASSVDRFEKLFF. The gene calls are TRBV19 and TRBJ1-4; D is ambiguous. The CDR3 length is 13 residues. Germline assignment: CDR1 LNHDA and CDR2 SQIVND (reference sequence). Trimming shortened V by 5 bases and J by 7 bases, and 11 bases separated the two germline ends.

This chain connects TRBV30 to TRBJ1-2; TRBD1 matches at 8 bases. This CDR3 contains 13 residues. V gave up 0 bases and J gave up 6 bases; unmatched junction bases: 3. The V gene's germline CDR1 is GTSNPN and CDR2 SVGIG (reference sequence). CDR3 sequence: CAWSVQGGDGYTF. CDR3 coding DNA: TGTGCCTGGAGTGTACAGGGGGGGGATGGCTACACCTTC.

V and J are TRBV7-9 and TRBJ2-2; 7 nucleotides match TRBD2. CDR1 is SEHNR, CDR2 FQNEAQ, per germline (reference sequence). CDR3 size: 18 residues. Trimming removed 5 bases from V and 0 bases from J; junction bases left unmatched: 12. The CDR3: CASSPPWWEGSNTGELFF. DNA for the CDR3: TGTGCCAGCAGCCCCCCCTGGTGGGAGGGGTCGAACACCGGGGAGCTGTTTTTT.

The chain recombines TRBV28 with TRBJ1-2, with D maybe TRBD1 (5 bases). The CDR3 sequence is 16 residues long. The germline V gene has CDR1 MDHEN and CDR2 SYDVKM. Trimming removed 2 bases at V and 4 bases at J, with 17 bases between. As DNA, the CDR3 is TGTGCCAGCAGTTTAGGGACCCCTAATGAGCCCTATGGCTACACCTTC. Protein product: CASSLGTPNEPYGYTF.

This chain uses TRBV9 with TRBJ2-1, with D tentatively TRBD2 (6 bases). Germline V gene sequence: CDR1 SGDLS, CDR2 YYNGEE. The V end was cut by 0 bases, the J end by 4 bases, with 11 bases between. CDR3 length equals 15 residues. CDR3 region: CASSVGRGIYNEQFF. The CDR3 bases are TGTGCCAGCAGCGTAGGGCGGGGTATATACAATGAGCAGTTCTTC.

J is TRBJ2-1 and V is TRBV28; D is ambiguous. There are 14 residues in the CDR3. CDR1 is MDHEN, CDR2 SYDVKM, per germline. Deletions cut 8 bases from V and 1 base from J, with 12 bases between. The CDR3 here is CASQPPRSYNEQFF. The DNA of the CDR3 is TGTGCCAGCCAACCTCCCAGATCCTACAATGAGCAGTTCTTC.

The genes are TRBV4-3 and TRBJ2-3; a weak D match, TRBD1 (6 bases). The germline V gene encodes CDR1 LGHNA and CDR2 YSLEER. Trimming left V 2 bases short and J 9 bases short, with 9 bases between. The CDR3 spans 12 residues. CDR3 protein: CASSQTQGTQYF. The CDR3 DNA follows: TGCGCCAGCAGCCAAACGCAGGGGACGCAGTATTTT.

A word on this clone: A read error may produce the germline difference seen at one junction end. The chain recombines TRBV27 with TRBJ2-5; maybe TRBD2 (5 bases). Germline V gene lookup returns CDR1 MNHEY and CDR2 SMNVEV (reference sequence). The CDR3 is made up of 14 amino acids. Written as DNA, the CDR3 is TGTGCCAGCAGTATATCGGGGTATGGCGAGACCCAGTACTTC. Its translation: CASSISGYGETQYF.

The chain uses TRBV9 and TRBJ2-1, with no clear D. The V gene lost 0 bases and the J gene lost 12 bases, with 13 bases spanning the gap. CDR1 is SGDLS, CDR2 YYNGEE, per germline. The CDR3 extends over 13 amino acids. Here the CDR3 DNA reads TGTGCCAGCAGCGTAGCGTTGGGTTTGGGGCAGTTCTTC. Encoded protein: CASSVALGLGQFF. The full variable domain, in which reference TRBV9 and TRBJ2-1 provide the parts outside the CDR3, is DSGVTQTPKHLITATGQRVTLRCSPRSGDLSVYWYQQSLDQGLQFLIQYYNGEERAKGNILERFSAQQFPDLHSELNLSSLELGDSALYFCASSVALGLGQFFGPGTRLTVL.

The chain is built from TRBV5-6 and TRBJ1-4; D is possibly TRBD1 (5 bases). Germline assignment: CDR1 SGHDT and CDR2 YYEEEE. Trimming took off 3 bases at V and 2 bases at J, with 11 bases between the two ends. CDR3 length equals 15 residues. Written as DNA, the CDR3 is TGTGCCAGCAGCTCCTACAGGACCACTAATGAAAAACTGTTTTTT. This sequence encodes CASSSYRTTNEKLFF.

This rearrangement joins TRBV30 to TRBJ2-5; tentative D call: TRBD2 (7 bases). The CDR3 is made up of 12 amino acids. V gave up 1 base and J gave up 5 bases, with 8 bases separating them. CDR1 and CDR2 (germline): GTSNPN, SVGIG (reference sequence). CDR3: CAWSAGGETQYF. The CDR3, as DNA: TGTGCCTGGAGTGCGGGGGGCGAGACCCAGTACTTC.

This clone has just one count. The V call is TRBV6-5, the J call TRBJ2-7; D is perhaps TRBD1 (6 bases). CDR1 is MNHEY, CDR2 SVGAGI, per germline. Trimming stripped 4 bases from V and 3 bases from J, with 13 bases between. This CDR3 spans 14 amino acids. The DNA for the CDR3 is TGTGCCAGCAGTTCAGGGACAACCCTCTACGAGCAGTACTTC. It is translated as CASSSGTTLYEQYF.